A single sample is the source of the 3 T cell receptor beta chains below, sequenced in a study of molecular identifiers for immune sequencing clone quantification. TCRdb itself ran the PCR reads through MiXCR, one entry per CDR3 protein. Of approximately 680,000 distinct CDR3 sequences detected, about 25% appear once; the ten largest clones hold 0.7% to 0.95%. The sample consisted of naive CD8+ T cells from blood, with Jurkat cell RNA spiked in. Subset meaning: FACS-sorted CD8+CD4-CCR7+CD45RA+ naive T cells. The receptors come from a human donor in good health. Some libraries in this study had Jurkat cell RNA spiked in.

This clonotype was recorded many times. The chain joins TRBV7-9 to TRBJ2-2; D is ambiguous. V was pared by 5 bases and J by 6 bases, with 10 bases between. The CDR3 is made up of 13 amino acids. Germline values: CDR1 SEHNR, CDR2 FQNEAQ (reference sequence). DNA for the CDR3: TGTGCCAGCAGCACCCCCGGCTCCGGGGAGCTGTTTTTT. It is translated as CASSTPGSGELFF.

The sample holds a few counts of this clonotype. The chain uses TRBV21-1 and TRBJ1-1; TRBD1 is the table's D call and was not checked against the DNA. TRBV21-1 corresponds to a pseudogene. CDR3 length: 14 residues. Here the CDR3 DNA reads TGTGCCAGCAGAACTTTACCGAGGGGCACTGAAGCTTTCTTT. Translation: CASRTLPRGTEAFF.

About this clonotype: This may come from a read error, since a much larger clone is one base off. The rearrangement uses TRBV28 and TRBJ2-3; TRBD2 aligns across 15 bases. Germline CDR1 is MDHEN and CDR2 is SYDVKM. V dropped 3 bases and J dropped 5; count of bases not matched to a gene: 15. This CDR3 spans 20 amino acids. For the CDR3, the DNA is TGTGCCAGCAGTTTCGTACGTGGGACTAGCGGGAGGTCGGGATTAGATACGCAGTATTTT. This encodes CASSFVRGTSGRSGLDTQYF.